Described below is a single T cell receptor (beta chain) sequence and its context. Its antigen is unknown. The germline CDR1 and CDR2 sequences are SNHLY and FYNNEI. The CDR3 runs to 15 residues. V lost 4 bases, J lost 4 bases, and 16 bases lay in between. This entry is derived from a study of cytomegalovirus exposure and HLA in healthy donors. Broader study findings: In a later analysis, TCR beta V- and J-gene trimming was associated with a missense DCLRE1C variant.

The study ran its PCR with 60 Vbeta and 13 Jbeta primers. TCRdb keeps only in-frame clones here, not all; method: immunoSEQ multiplex PCR. The sample holds about 110,000 clones, less than 85% seen once. This clonotype was obtained from a man younger than 40 in good health and CMV-seropositive. Input material: PBMCs. The chain carries TRBV2 and TRBJ1-2; the D gene is possibly TRBD1 (5 bases). DNA for the CDR3: TGTGCCAGCAGTGTTCCCGGGGGACGAAGCTATGGCTACACCTTC. Translating it yields CASSVPGGRSYGYTF.